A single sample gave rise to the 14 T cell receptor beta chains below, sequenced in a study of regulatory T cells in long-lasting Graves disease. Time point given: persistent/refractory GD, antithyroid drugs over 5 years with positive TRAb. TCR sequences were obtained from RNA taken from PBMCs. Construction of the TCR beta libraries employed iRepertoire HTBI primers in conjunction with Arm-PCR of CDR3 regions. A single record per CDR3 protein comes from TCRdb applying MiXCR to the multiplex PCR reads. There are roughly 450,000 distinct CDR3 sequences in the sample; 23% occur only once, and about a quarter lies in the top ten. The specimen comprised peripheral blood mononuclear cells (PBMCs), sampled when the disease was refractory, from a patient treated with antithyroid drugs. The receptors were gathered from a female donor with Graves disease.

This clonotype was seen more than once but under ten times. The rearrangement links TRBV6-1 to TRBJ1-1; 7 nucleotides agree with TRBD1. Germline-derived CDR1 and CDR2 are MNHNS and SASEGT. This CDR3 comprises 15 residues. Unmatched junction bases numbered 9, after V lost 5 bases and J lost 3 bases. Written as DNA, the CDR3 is TGTGCCAGCAGTCCCCGGGCAGGGGGGTACACTGAAGCTTTCTTT. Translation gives CASSPRAGGYTEAFF.

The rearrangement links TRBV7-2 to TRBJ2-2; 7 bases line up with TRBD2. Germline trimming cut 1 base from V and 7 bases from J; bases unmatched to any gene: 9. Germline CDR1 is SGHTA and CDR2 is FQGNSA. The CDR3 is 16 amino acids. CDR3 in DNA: TGTGCCAGCAGCTTAGGCTGCGGGGGTAGAGACGGGGAGCTGTTTTTT. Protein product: CASSLGCGGRDGELFF.

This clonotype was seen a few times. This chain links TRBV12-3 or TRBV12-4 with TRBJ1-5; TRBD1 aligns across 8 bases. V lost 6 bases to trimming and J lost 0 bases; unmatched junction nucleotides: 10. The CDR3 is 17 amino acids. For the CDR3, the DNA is TGTGCCAGCAGCCTCCTGACAGGGGAGAATAGCAATCAGCCCCAGCATTTT. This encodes CASSLLTGENSNQPQHF.

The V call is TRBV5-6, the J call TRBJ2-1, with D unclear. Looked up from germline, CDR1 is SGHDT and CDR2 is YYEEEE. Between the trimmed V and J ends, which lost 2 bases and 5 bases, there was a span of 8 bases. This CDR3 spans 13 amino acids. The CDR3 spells CASSFLVDNEQFF. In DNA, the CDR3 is TGTGCCAGCAGCTTTCTTGTCGACAATGAGCAGTTCTTC.

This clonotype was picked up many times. The CDR3 region is CASSLDSGSLNEQYF. The CDR3 DNA sequence: TGTGCCAGCAGCTTAGATAGCGGGAGCCTCAACGAGCAGTACTTC. This chain connects TRBV7-9 to TRBJ2-7; 9 bases agree with TRBD2. V trimming: 1 base; J trimming: 5 bases; junction bases outside the gene matches: 6. Per germline, CDR1 SEHNR and CDR2 FQNEAQ (reference sequence). This CDR3 is 15 amino acids long. The complete variable domain, with remaining parts taken from reference TRBV7-9 and TRBJ2-7, reads DTGVSQNPRHKITKRGQNVTFRCDPISEHNRLYWYRQTLGQGPEFLTYFQNEAQLEKSRLLSDRFSAERPKGSFSTLEIQRTEQGDSAMYLCASSLDSGSLNEQYFGPGTRLTVT.

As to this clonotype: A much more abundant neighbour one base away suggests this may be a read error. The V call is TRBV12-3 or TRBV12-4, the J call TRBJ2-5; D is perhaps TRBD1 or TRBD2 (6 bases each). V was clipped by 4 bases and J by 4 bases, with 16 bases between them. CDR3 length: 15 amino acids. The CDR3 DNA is TGTGCCAGCAGTTACGAACGGGGGCGGGGAGAGACCCAGTACTTC. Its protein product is CASSYERGRGETQYF.

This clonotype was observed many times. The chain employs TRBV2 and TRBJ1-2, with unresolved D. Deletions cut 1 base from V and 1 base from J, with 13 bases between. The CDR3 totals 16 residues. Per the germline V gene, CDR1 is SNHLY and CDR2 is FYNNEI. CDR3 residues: CASSEEAGLLNYGYTF. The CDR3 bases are TGTGCCAGCAGTGAAGAGGCAGGACTGCTTAACTATGGCTACACCTTC.

CDR3 sequence reads: CAISPGQANSYEQYF. For the CDR3, the DNA is TGTGCCATCAGCCCGGGACAGGCGAACTCCTACGAGCAGTACTTC. V gene TRBV10-3 combines with J gene TRBJ2-7; 8 nucleotides align to TRBD1. V lost 6 bases to trimming and J lost 0 bases; unmatched junction nucleotides: 7. CDR3 length: 15 amino acids. The V gene's germline CDR1 is ENHRY and CDR2 SYGVKD.

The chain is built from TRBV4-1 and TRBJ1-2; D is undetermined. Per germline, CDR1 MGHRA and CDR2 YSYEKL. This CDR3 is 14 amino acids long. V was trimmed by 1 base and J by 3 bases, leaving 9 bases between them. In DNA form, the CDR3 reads TGCGCCAGCAGCCAAGCAGACGGCCACTATGGCTACACCTTC. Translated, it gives CASSQADGHYGYTF.

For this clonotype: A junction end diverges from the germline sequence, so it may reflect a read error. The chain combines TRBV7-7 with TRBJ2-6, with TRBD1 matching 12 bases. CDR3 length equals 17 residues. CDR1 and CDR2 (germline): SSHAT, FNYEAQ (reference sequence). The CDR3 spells CASSPGTGGDGANVLTF. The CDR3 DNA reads TGTGCTAGCAGCCCTGGGACAGGGGGCGATGGGGCCAACGTCCTGACTTTC.

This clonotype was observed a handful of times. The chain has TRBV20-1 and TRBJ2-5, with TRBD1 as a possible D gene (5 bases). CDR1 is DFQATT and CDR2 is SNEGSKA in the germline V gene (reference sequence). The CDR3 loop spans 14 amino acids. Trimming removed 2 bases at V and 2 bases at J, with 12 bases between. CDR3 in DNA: TGCAGTGCTAGACTTTCAGGGTATCAAGAGACCCAGTACTTC. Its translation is CSARLSGYQETQYF.

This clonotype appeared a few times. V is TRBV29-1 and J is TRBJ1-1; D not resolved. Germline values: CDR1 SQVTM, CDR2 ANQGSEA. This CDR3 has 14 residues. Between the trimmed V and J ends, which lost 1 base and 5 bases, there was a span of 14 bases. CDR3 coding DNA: TGCAGCGTTGAAGGTTTGACTCTTGGAACTGAAGCTTTCTTT. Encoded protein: CSVEGLTLGTEAFF.

The CDR3 region is CASSLQRDRGLEEQFF. CDR3 DNA: TGTGCCAGCAGCTTACAACGGGACAGGGGGCTGGAAGAGCAGTTCTTC. The genes are TRBV7-6 and TRBJ2-1; 12 nucleotides align to TRBD1. V lost 2 bases to trimming and J lost 10 bases; unmatched junction nucleotides: 9. In germline, CDR1 is SGHVS, CDR2 FNYEAQ. This CDR3 has 16 residues. The entire variable domain, with the rest obtained from reference TRBV7-6 and TRBJ2-1, is as follows: GAGVSQSPRYKVTKRGQDVALRCDPISGHVSLYWYRQALGQGPEFLTYFNYEAQQDKSGLPNDRFSAERPEGSISTLTIQRTEQRDSAMYRCASSLQRDRGLEEQFFGPGTRLTVL.

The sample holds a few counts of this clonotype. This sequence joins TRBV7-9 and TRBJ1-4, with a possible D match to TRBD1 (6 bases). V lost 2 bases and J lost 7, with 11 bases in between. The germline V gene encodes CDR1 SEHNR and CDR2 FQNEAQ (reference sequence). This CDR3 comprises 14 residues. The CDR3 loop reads CASSLSRGSEKLFF. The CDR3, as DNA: TGTGCCAGCAGCTTAAGCAGGGGCAGTGAAAAACTGTTTTTT. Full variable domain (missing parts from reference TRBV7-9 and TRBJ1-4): DTGVSQNPRHKITKRGQNVTFRCDPISEHNRLYWYRQTLGQGPEFLTYFQNEAQLEKSRLLSDRFSAERPKGSFSTLEIQRTEQGDSAMYLCASSLSRGSEKLFFGSGTQLSVL.